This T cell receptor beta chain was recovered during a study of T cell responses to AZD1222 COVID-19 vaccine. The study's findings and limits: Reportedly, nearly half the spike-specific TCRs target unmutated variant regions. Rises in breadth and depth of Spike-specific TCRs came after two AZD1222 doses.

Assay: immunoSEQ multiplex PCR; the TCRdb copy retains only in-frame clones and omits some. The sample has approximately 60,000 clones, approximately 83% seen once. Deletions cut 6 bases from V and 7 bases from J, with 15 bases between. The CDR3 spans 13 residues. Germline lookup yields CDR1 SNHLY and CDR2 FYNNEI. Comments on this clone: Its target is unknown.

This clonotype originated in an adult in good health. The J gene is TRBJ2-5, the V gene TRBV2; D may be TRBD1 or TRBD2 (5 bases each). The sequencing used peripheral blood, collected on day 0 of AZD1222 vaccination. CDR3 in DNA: TGTGCCAGCAGATTTACAGGTGGGGGGACCCAGTACTTC. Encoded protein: CASRFTGGGTQYF.